The 8 T cell receptor beta chains in this list originate from one sample, sequenced in a study of T cells expressing NK-cell markers. Following a re-call of the 5' RACE reads, TCRdb has one entry per CDR3 protein and lacks DNA. This specimen shows about 460,000 distinct CDR3 sequences; the ten leading clones hold around 1.4%. The sample consisted of blood T cells: a sorted CD56 or NKG2C T cell subset, CD4+ or CD8+ T cells, or bulk PBMC T cells (not recorded which). The receptors come from a woman between 50 and 59 years old in good health.

The CDR3 reads CASSQTARVFSEQYF. V usage is TRBV14 and J usage is TRBJ2-7; the D gene TCRdb calls, TRBD1, cannot be checked with no DNA. CDR1 is SGHDN, CDR2 FVKESK, per germline. CDR3 length: 15 amino acids.

V is TRBV27 and J is TRBJ1-4. Germline V gene lookup returns CDR1 MNHEY and CDR2 SMNVEV (reference sequence). CDR3 length: 18 amino acids. The chain's CDR3 is CASSTYPPSGSTNEKLFF.

The chain carries TRBV5-1 and TRBJ2-3; checking the TCRdb D call of TRBD2 is not possible without DNA. The CDR3 loop spans 17 amino acids. Per germline, CDR1 SGHRS and CDR2 YFSETQ. The chain's CDR3 is CASSRFVLGGLTDTQYF.

This chain links TRBV2 with TRBJ2-7; the D call of TRBD2 rests on TCRdb alone, since no DNA is present to check it. The CDR3 runs 15 residues. From germline, CDR1 is SNHLY and CDR2 FYNNEI. CDR3 loop: CASSAKTSGPYEQYF.

V and J are TRBV24-1 and TRBJ2-4; TCRdb outputs TRBD1, but without DNA this stays unchecked. CDR1 and CDR2 (germline): KGHDR, SFDVKD. The CDR3 has 16 amino acids. CDR3 amino acids: CATSDTDRGKGNIQYF.

The CDR3 is CASSPALGARNKGNTIYF. The chain is built from TRBV6-5 and TRBJ1-3; TCRdb's D call of TRBD1 is untestable without DNA. Germline-derived CDR1 and CDR2 are MNHEY and SVGAGI. The CDR3 contains 18 residues.

The rearrangement joins TRBV2 to TRBJ2-7; TCRdb calls TRBD2, which cannot be checked without DNA. The germline V gene has CDR1 SNHLY and CDR2 FYNNEI. CDR3 length equals 16 residues. The CDR3 sequence is CARKGTSGDPTYEQYF. Full variable domain (outside the CDR3, taken from reference TRBV2 and TRBJ2-7): EPEVTQTPSHQVTQMGQEVILRCVPISNHLYFYWYRQILGQKVEFLVSFYNNEISEKSEIFDDQFSVERPDGSNFTLKIRSTKLEDSAMYFCARKGTSGDPTYEQYFGPGTRLTVT.

The gene calls are TRBV5-1 and TRBJ2-3; TCRdb's assignment of TRBD1 cannot be checked, as there is no DNA. Germline-derived CDR1 and CDR2 are SGHRS and YFSETQ. The CDR3 spans 15 residues. The CDR3: CASSLASGTSDTQYF.